The 8 T cell receptor beta chains given below trace back to one sample, sequenced in a study of T-cell memory formation after mild COVID-19. MiXCR, run by TCRdb on the 5' RACE reads, gives a single entry per CDR3 protein. This sample carries tens of thousands of distinct CDR3 sequences, 6% to 6.5% of them seen once, and the ten largest clones take roughly 0.8%. Sequencing was performed on PBMCs or a T cell subset sorted from them (not recorded which). The receptor set was obtained from an adult who had mild COVID-19 (a few samples of this study predate the infection). Cell type and time point are not known.

V gene TRBV4-1 combines with J gene TRBJ1-2; the D is unclear. CDR1 and CDR2 from the germline V gene are MGHRA and YSYEKL. V was pared by 0 bases and J by 4 bases, with 15 bases between. CDR3 length: 16 amino acids. The CDR3 DNA sequence: TGCGCCAGCAGCCAAGATTACAGTTCTGATACCTATGGCTACACCTTC. It specifies CASSQDYSSDTYGYTF.

The V gene is TRBV20-1, the J gene TRBJ2-7, with 7 nucleotides matching TRBD2. Germline CDR1 and CDR2: DFQATT and SNEGSKA (reference sequence). The V segment lost 4 bases and the J segment 4 bases; nucleotides outside the gene matches: 19. The CDR3 is made up of 17 amino acids. The CDR3 region has the DNA TGCAGTGCTACTTCACCCGGGGGTGGCGGGAGTCCTTACGAGCAGTACTTC. It translates to CSATSPGGGGSPYEQYF.

This clonotype was seen more than once but under ten times. The V and J genes are TRBV12-3 or TRBV12-4 and TRBJ2-7; TRBD1 is a possible D gene (6 bases). The CDR3 is 14 residues long. V dropped 5 bases and J dropped 0 bases, with 11 bases sitting between them. CDR3 coding DNA: TGTGCCAGCAGTAAACGGGACACCTCCTACGAGCAGTACTTC. Residues: CASSKRDTSYEQYF.

This clonotype has ten or more counts. This chain uses TRBV12-3 or TRBV12-4 with TRBJ1-1; unclear D gene. This CDR3 contains 13 residues. Trimming stripped 5 bases from V and 1 base from J, with 8 bases between. The CDR3 region has the DNA TGTGCCAGCAGTGGTTTGACGAACACTGAAGCTTTCTTT. Amino acids: CASSGLTNTEAFF.

This clonotype was seen more than once but under ten times. The chain uses TRBV12-5 and TRBJ1-5; D ambiguous. V was cut by 2 bases and J by 5 bases, with 13 bases left in between. This CDR3 region has 15 residues. CDR1 and CDR2 from the germline V gene are LGHNT and FRNRAP. CDR3 residues: CASGLPTDCYQPQHF. In DNA form, the CDR3 reads TGTGCTAGTGGTTTGCCAACGGACTGCTATCAGCCCCAGCATTTT.

The CDR3 reads CASSLGVLAGKYNEQFF. CDR3 bases: TGTGCCAGCAGTTTAGGGGTTCTAGCGGGGAAGTACAATGAGCAGTTCTTC. The chain combines TRBV12-3 or TRBV12-4 with TRBJ2-1, with 9 bases matching TRBD2. The CDR3 runs to 17 residues. V was pared by 1 base and J by 4 bases, with 8 bases of the junction left unmatched.

This clonotype was detected many times. This sequence joins TRBV12-3 or TRBV12-4 and TRBJ2-1; D not resolved. The CDR3 consists of 14 residues. The ends were cut back, 8 bases at V and 0 bases at J, with 11 bases in the middle. As DNA, the CDR3 is TGTGCCAGCCTGAAGACCCCCTCCTACAATGAGCAGTTCTTC. This sequence encodes CASLKTPSYNEQFF.

The chain carries TRBV19 and TRBJ1-1; 9 bases line up with TRBD1. In germline, CDR1 is LNHDA, CDR2 SQIVND (reference sequence). V dropped 9 bases and J dropped 7; count of bases not matched to a gene: 12. The CDR3 sequence is 14 residues long. The CDR3 here is CASGGTGNYVEAFF. The CDR3 DNA follows: TGTGCCAGCGGGGGGACAGGGAACTATGTTGAAGCTTTCTTT. The full variable domain, in which reference TRBV19 and TRBJ1-1 provide the parts outside the CDR3, is DGGITQSPKYLFRKEGQNVTLSCEQNLNHDAMYWYRQDPGQGLRLIYYSQIVNDFQKGDIAEGYSVSREKKESFPLTVTSAQKNPTAFYLCASGGTGNYVEAFFGQGTRLTVV.